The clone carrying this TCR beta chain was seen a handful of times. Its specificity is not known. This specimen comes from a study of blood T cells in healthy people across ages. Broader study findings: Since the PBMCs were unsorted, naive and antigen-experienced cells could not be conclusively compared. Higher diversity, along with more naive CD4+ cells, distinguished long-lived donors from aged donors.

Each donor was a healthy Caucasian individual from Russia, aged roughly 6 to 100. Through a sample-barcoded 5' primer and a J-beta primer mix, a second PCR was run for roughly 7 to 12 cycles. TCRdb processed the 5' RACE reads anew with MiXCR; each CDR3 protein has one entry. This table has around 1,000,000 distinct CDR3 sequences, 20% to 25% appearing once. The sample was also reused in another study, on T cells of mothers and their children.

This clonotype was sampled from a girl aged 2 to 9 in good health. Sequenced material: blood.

CDR3 nucleotides: TGCAGCGTTTTGGGACAGGGCAGCTCCTACGAGCAGTACTTC. It yields the protein CSVLGQGSSYEQYF. The chain combines TRBV29-1 with TRBJ2-7, with 9 bases lining up with TRBD1. This CDR3 is 14 amino acids long. V shed 5 bases and J 0 bases; nucleotides not matched to a gene: 5. Germline loops: CDR1 SQVTM, CDR2 ANQGSEA.